This T cell receptor (beta chain) was sequenced in a study of T-cell memory formation after mild COVID-19. Study outcomes and limitations: Some responding clones appeared in pre-infection memory, suggesting cross-reactive memory joined. Contracting clones localized mainly to CM and EM when CD4+ and mainly to EMRA when CD8+. Contracting clones from day 15 to 85 showed balanced CD4/CD8; later expanders favored CD4+.

This CDR3 spans 15 amino acids. With 5 bases clipped from V and 4 bases from J, the junction kept 6 bases outside the gene matches. Germline lookup yields CDR1 SNHLY and CDR2 FYNNEI. With regard to this clonotype: What it binds is not known.

TCRdb re-derived calls from the 5' RACE reads in MiXCR, one entry per CDR3 protein. The table lists about 250,000 distinct CDR3 sequences, roughly 15% of them singletons. Sequencing was done on a sample of PBMCs or a T cell subset sorted from them (not recorded which). The clonotype comes from an adult woman who had mild COVID-19 (a few samples of this study predate the infection). Cell type and time point are not known. The chain combines TRBV2 with TRBJ2-1; 9 bases align to TRBD1. CDR3 DNA sequence: TGTGCCAGCAGTTCGGACAGGGGCCAATACAATGAGCAGTTCTTC. Translated, it gives CASSSDRGQYNEQFF.